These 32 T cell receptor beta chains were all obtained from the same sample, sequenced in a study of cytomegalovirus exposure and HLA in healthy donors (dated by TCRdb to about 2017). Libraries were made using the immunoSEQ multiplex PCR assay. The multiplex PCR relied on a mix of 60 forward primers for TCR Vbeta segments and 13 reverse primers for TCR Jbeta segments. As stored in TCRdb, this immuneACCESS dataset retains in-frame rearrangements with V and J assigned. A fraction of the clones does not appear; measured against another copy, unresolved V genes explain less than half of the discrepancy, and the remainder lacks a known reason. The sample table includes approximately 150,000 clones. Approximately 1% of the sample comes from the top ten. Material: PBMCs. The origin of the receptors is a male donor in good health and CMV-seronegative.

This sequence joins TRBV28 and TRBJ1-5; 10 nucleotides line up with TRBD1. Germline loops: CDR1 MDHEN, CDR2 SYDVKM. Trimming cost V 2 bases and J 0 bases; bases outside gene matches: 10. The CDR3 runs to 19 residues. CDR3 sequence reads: CASSLLLPGQGNSNQPQHF. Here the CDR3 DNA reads TGTGCCAGCAGTTTACTTCTCCCGGGACAGGGGAATAGCAATCAGCCCCAGCATTTT.

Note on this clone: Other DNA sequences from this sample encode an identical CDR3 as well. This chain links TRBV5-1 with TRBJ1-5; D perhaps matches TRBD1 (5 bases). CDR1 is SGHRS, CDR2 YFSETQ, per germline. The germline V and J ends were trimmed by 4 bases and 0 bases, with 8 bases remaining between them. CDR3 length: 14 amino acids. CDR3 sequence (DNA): TGCGCCAGCAGCCAGGGAGGTAGCAATCAGCCCCAGCATTTT. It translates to CASSQGGSNQPQHF.

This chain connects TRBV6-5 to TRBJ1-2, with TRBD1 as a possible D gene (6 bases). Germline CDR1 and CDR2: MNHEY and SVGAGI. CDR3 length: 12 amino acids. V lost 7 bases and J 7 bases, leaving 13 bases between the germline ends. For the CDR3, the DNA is TGTGCCAGCAAAACGACAGGTAGTGGCTACACCTTC. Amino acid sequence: CASKTTGSGYTF.

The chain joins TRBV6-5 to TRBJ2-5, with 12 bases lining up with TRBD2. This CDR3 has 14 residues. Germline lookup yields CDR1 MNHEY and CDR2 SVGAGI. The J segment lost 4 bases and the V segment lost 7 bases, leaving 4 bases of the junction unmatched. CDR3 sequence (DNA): TGTGCCAGCACACCTAGCGGGGGGGGAGAGACCCAGTACTTC. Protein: CASTPSGGGETQYF.

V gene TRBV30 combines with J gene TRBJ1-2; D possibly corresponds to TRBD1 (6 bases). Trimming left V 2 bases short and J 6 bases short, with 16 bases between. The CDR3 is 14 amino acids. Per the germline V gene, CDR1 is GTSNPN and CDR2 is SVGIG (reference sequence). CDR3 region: CAWSFPDRPNGYTF. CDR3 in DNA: TGTGCCTGGAGTTTCCCCGACAGGCCGAATGGCTACACCTTC.

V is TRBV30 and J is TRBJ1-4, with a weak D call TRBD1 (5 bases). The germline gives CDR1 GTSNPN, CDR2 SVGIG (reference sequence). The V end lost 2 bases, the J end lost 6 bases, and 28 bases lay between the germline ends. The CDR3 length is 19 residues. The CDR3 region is CAWSKYRINSPGEDEKLFF. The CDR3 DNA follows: TGTGCCTGGAGTAAATACAGGATAAATAGTCCCGGCGAGGATGAAAAACTGTTTTTT.

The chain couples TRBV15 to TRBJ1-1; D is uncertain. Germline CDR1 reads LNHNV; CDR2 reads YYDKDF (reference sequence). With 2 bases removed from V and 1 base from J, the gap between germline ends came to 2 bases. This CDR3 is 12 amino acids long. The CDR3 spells CATSRQNTEAFF. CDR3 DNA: TGTGCCACCAGCAGACAGAACACTGAAGCTTTCTTT. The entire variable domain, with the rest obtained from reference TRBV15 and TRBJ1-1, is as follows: DAMVIQNPRYQVTQFGKPVTLSCSQTLNHNVMYWYQQKSSQAPKLLFHYYDKDFNNEADTPDNFQSRRPNTSFCFLDIRSPGLGDTAMYLCATSRQNTEAFFGQGTRLTVV.

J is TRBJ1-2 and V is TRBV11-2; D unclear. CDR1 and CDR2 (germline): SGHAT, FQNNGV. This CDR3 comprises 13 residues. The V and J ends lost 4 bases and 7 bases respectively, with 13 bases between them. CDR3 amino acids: CASSSGLNPGYTF. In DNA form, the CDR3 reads TGTGCCAGCAGCTCCGGTTTGAATCCTGGCTACACCTTC.

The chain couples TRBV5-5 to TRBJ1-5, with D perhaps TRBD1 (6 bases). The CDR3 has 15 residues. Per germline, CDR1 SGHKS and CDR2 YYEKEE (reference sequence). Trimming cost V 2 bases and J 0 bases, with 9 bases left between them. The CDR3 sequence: CASSFGQFSNQPQHF. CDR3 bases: TGTGCCAGCAGCTTTGGACAGTTTAGCAATCAGCCCCAGCATTTT.

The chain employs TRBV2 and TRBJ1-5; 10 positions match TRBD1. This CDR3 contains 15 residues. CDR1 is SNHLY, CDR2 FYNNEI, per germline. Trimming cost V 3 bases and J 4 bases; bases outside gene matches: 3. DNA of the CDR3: TGTGCCAGCAGTGACCCGGACAGGGGGAATCAGCCCCAGCATTTT. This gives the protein CASSDPDRGNQPQHF.

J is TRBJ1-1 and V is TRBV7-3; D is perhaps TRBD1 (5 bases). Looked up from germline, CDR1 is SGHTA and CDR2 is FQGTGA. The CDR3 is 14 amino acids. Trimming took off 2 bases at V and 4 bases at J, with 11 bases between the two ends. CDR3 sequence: CASSLLGGPTEAFF. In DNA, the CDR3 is TGTGCCAGCAGCTTATTGGGGGGACCCACTGAAGCTTTCTTT.

CDR3 in amino acids: CASRRSSGGAKDTQYF. In DNA form, the CDR3 reads TGTGCCAGCAGGAGATCTAGCGGGGGGGCCAAAGATACGCAGTATTTT. J is TRBJ2-3 and V is TRBV27; 12 bases line up with TRBD2. V trimming: 6 bases; J trimming: 5 bases; junction bases outside the gene matches: 9. The CDR3 totals 16 residues. Germline V gene data show CDR1 as MNHEY and CDR2 as SMNVEV (reference sequence).

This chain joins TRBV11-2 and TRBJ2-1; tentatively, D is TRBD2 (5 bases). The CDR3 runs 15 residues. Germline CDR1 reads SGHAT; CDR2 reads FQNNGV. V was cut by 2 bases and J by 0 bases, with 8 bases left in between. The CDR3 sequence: CASSLTGFSYNEQFF. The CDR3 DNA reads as TGTGCCAGCAGCTTAACGGGATTCTCCTACAATGAGCAGTTCTTC.

CDR3 DNA sequence: TGTGCCAGTTACTCGGGAGGGAACACTGAAGCTTTCTTT. Protein: CASYSGGNTEAFF. This chain links TRBV5-4 with TRBJ1-1; D not certain. CDR3 length: 13 amino acids. Germline loops: CDR1 SGHNT, CDR2 YYREEE (reference sequence). Trimming removed 8 bases from V and 1 base from J, with 12 bases in between.

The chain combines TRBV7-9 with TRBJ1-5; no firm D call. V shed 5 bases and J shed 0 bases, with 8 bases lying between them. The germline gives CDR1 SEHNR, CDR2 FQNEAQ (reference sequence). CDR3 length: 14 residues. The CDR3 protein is CASSELSSNQPQHF. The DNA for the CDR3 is TGTGCCAGCAGCGAGTTGTCTAGCAATCAGCCCCAGCATTTT.

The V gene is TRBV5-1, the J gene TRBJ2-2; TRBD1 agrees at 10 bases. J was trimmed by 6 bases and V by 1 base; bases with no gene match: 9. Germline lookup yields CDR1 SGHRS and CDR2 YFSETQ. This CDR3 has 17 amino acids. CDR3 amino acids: CASSLLGTGVFSGELFF. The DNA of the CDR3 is TGCGCCAGCAGCTTGCTTGGGACAGGGGTTTTCTCCGGGGAGCTGTTTTTT.

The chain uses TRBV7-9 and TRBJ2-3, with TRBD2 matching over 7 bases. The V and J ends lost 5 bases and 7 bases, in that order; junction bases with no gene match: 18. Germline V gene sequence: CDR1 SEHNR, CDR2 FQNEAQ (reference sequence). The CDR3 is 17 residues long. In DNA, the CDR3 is TGTGCCAGCAGCCTACTCGGATTGCGGGAGATTGAGAATACGCAGTATTTT. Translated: CASSLLGLREIENTQYF.

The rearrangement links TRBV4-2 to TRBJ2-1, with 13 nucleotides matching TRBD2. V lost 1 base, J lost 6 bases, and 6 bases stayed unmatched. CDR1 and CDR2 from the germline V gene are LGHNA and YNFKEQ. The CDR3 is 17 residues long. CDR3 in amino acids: CASSQALLAGGPNEQFF. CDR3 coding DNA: TGTGCCAGCAGCCAAGCTTTACTAGCGGGGGGGCCCAATGAGCAGTTCTTC.

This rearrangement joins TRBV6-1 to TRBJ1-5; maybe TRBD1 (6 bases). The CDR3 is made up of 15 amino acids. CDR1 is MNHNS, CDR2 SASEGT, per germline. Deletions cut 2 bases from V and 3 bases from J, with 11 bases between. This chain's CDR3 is CASSESGHNNQPQHF. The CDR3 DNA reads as TGTGCCAGCAGTGAATCGGGACATAACAATCAGCCCCAGCATTTT.

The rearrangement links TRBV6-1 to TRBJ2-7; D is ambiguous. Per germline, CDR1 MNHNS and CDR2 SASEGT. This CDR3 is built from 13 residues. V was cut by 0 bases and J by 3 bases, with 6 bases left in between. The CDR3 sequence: CASSEAAVYEQYF. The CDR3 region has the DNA TGTGCCAGCAGTGAAGCGGCGGTCTACGAGCAGTACTTC.

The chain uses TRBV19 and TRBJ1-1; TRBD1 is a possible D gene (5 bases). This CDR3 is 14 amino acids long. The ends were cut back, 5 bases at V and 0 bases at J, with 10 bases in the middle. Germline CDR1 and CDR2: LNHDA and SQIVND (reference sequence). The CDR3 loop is CASSSRVLNTEAFF. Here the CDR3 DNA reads TGTGCCAGTAGTTCCAGGGTTTTGAACACTGAAGCTTTCTTT. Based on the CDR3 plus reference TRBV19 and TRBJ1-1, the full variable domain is DGGITQSPKYLFRKEGQNVTLSCEQNLNHDAMYWYRQDPGQGLRLIYYSQIVNDFQKGDIAEGYSVSREKKESFPLTVTSAQKNPTAFYLCASSSRVLNTEAFFGQGTRLTVV.

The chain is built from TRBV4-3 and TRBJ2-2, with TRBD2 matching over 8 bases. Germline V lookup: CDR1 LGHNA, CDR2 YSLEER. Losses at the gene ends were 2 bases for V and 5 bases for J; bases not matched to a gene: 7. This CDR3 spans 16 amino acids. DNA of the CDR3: TGCGCCAGCAGCCAAACCGGGACTAGGGGAACCGGGGAGCTGTTTTTT. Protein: CASSQTGTRGTGELFF.

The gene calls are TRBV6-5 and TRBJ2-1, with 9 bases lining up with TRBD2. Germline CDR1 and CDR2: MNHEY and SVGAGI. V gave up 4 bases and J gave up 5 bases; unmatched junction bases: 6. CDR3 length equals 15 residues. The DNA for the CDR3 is TGTGCCAGCAGTTTCAGGCGGGGGGGAAACAATGAGCAGTTCTTC. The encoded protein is CASSFRRGGNNEQFF.

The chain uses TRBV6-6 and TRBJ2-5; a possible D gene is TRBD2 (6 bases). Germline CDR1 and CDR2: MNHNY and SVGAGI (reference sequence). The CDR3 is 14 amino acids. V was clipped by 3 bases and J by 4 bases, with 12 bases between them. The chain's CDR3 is CASSYDPGRETQYF. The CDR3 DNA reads TGTGCCAGCAGTTATGATCCCGGGAGAGAGACCCAGTACTTC.

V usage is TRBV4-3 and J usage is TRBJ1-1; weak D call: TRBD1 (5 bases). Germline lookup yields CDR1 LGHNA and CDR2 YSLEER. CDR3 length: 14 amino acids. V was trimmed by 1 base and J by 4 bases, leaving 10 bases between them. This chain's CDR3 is CASSQGQGGTEAFF. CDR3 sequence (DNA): TGCGCCAGCAGCCAAGGGCAGGGAGGCACTGAAGCTTTCTTT.

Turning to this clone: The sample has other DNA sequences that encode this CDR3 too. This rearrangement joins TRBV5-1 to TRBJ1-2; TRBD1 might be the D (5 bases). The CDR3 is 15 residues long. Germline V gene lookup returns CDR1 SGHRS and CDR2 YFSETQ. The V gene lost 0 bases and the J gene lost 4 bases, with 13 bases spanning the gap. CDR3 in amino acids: CASSLEQVTPYGYTF. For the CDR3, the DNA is TGCGCCAGCAGCTTGGAACAGGTCACGCCCTATGGCTACACCTTC.

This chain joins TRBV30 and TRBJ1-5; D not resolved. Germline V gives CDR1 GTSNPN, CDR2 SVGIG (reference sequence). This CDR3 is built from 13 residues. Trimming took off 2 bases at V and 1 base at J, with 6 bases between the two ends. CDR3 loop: CAWSPSSNQPQHF. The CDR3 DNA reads TGTGCCTGGAGTCCATCCAGCAATCAGCCCCAGCATTTT.

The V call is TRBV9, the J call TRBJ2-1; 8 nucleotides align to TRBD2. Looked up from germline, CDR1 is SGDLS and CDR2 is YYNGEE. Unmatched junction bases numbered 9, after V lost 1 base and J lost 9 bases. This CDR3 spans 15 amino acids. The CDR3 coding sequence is TGTGCCAGCAGCGTATGGGGGACTAGTTGGGGTGAGCAGTTCTTC. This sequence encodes CASSVWGTSWGEQFF.

The CDR3 loop reads CASSPDRLGELFF. In nucleotides, the CDR3 is TGTGCCAGCAGTCCGGACAGGCTCGGGGAGCTGTTTTTT. The rearrangement uses TRBV2 and TRBJ2-2; TRBD1 aligns across 7 bases. Per the germline V gene, CDR1 is SNHLY and CDR2 is FYNNEI. Trimming took 5 bases from V and 7 from J; bases not matched to a gene: 4. This CDR3 has 13 residues.

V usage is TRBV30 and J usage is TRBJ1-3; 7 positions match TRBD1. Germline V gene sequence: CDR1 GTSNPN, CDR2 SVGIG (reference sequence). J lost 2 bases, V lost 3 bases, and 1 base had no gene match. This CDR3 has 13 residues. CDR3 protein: CAWRTGTGNTIYF. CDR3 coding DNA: TGTGCCTGGAGGACAGGGACTGGAAACACCATATATTTT. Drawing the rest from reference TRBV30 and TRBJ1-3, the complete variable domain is SQTIHQWPATLVQPVGSPLSLECTVEGTSNPNLYWYRQAAGRGLQLLFYSVGIGQISSEVPQNLSASRPQDRQFILSSKKLLLSDSGFYLCAWRTGTGNTIYFGEGSWLTVV.

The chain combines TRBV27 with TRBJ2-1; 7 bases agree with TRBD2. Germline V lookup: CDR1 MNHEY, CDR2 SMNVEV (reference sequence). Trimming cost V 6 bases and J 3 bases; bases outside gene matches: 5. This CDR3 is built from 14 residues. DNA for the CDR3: TGTGCCAGCAGGCCTCCTAGCGGCTACAATGAGCAGTTCTTC. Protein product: CASRPPSGYNEQFF.

The CDR3 sequence is CASSLTGGQETQYF. CDR3 bases: TGCGCCAGCAGCTTAACGGGGGGCCAAGAGACCCAGTACTTC. V gene TRBV5-1 combines with J gene TRBJ2-5; 7 bases map to TRBD2. V lost 2 bases, J lost 1 base, and 2 bases stayed unmatched. The CDR3 has 14 residues. Germline V CDR1 and CDR2: SGHRS, YFSETQ.